This T cell receptor (beta chain) derives from a study of shared clonotypes between healthy human individuals. Overall study context: Per donor, three plates held CD4 naive cells, three held CD4 memory, two held CD8 naive and one held CD8 memory.

Germline CDR1 MNHEY, CDR2 SMNVEV (reference sequence). The CDR3 is made up of 13 amino acids. Trimming took off 4 bases at V and 0 bases at J, with 7 bases between the two ends. In the sorted-subset replicate PCRs, around 220 ng DNA, 25,000 to 30,000 T cell genomes, was used. Authors' processing steps: ImmunoSEQ only sent back junction sequences with no quality scores, so filtering was done differently. Libraries were prepared by immunoSEQ multiplex PCR; TCRdb keeps only in-frame clonotypes and omits some of them. Clone size and the V and J calls come from that table; the DNA yielded D and trimming. The sample carries hundreds of thousands of clones, about 78% recorded once. Study-level results: It was observed that 5% to 6.5% of naive CD4 clonotypes were shared across several donors.

Note on this clone: Its antigen is not known.

The source is a woman in her 30s in good health. V and J are TRBV27 and TRBJ2-7; the D is unclear. Specimen: memory CD4+ T cells sorted from blood. Subset given: CD45RA-negative fraction. The CDR3 DNA reads as TGTGCCAGCAGTTGGAGCAGCTCCTACGAGCAGTACTTC. The encoded protein is CASSWSSSYEQYF.